Listed here are 14 T cell receptor beta chains from one sample, sequenced in a study of shared clonotypes between healthy human individuals. Naive CD8 isolation took CD45RO-negative cells positively selected for CCR7 and excluded terminally differentiated effector memory CD45RA+ cells. Generated by immunoSEQ multiplex PCR, the TCRdb table keeps only in-frame clones and is missing some. The data show around 1,900,000 clones, approximately 92% seen once. The sample taken for sequencing was naive CD8+ T cells from PBMCs. The receptors derive from a young man in good health. Some clones in this sample may be carry-over from other donors' samples.

In this sample, this clone turned up once. The chain recombines TRBV5-1 with TRBJ2-1, with TRBD2 identical over 11 bases. V trimming: 3 bases; J trimming: 9 bases; junction bases outside the gene matches: 11. CDR3 length equals 16 residues. The germline V gene has CDR1 SGHRS and CDR2 YFSETQ. CDR3 sequence (DNA): TGCGCCAGCAGCTGGCCACTAGCGGGAGAGTCCGGTGAGCAGTTCTTC. It encodes CASSWPLAGESGEQFF.

This clone was recorded a few times. The rearrangement links TRBV30 to TRBJ1-5, with D tentatively TRBD1 (6 bases). The germline V and J ends were trimmed by 8 bases and 5 bases, with 19 bases remaining between them. Germline values: CDR1 GTSNPN, CDR2 SVGIG (reference sequence). The CDR3 spans 14 residues. The CDR3, as DNA: TGTGCCGCCGAAGGGGGAGAGCGGGATCAGCCCCAGCATTTT. Its protein is CAAEGGERDQPQHF. The entire variable domain, with the rest obtained from reference TRBV30 and TRBJ1-5, is as follows: SQTIHQWPATLVQPVGSPLSLECTVEGTSNPNLYWYRQAAGRGLQLLFYSVGIGQISSEVPQNLSASRPQDRQFILSSKKLLLSDSGFYLCAAEGGERDQPQHFGDGTRLSIL.

The chain employs TRBV27 and TRBJ1-2; TRBD1 matches at 9 bases. The ends lost 4 bases at V and 3 bases at J; junction bases unmatched: 6. Per germline, CDR1 MNHEY and CDR2 SMNVEV (reference sequence). The CDR3 contains 15 residues. CDR3 amino acids: CASSYRQGVDYGYTF. As DNA, the CDR3 is TGTGCCAGCAGTTATCGACAGGGGGTTGACTATGGCTACACCTTC.

Here the CDR3 reads CASSLRGQGLVDEQFF. The CDR3, as DNA: TGCGCCAGCAGCTTGAGAGGTCAGGGGCTCGTCGATGAGCAGTTCTTC. This sequence joins TRBV5-1 and TRBJ2-1; the D gene is possibly TRBD1 (6 bases). Germline values: CDR1 SGHRS, CDR2 YFSETQ. This CDR3 region has 16 residues. The V end lost 1 base, the J end lost 8 bases, and 19 bases lay between the germline ends. The variable domain in full, with the rest retrieved from reference TRBV5-1 and TRBJ2-1, is KAGVTQTPRYLIKTRGQQVTLSCSPISGHRSVSWYQQTPGQGLQFLFEYFSETQRNKGNFPGRFSGRQFSNSRSEMNVSTLELGDSALYLCASSLRGQGLVDEQFFGPGTRLTVL.

The rearrangement links TRBV6-5 to TRBJ1-1; a weak D match, TRBD1 (6 bases). The CDR3 has 13 residues. Germline lookup yields CDR1 MNHEY and CDR2 SVGAGI. Trimming stripped 4 bases from V and 8 bases from J, with 14 bases between. In DNA, the CDR3 is TGTGCCAGCAGTTGGGGGCCGAGGGAAGAAGCTTTCTTT. Its translation: CASSWGPREEAFF.

This rearrangement joins TRBV19 to TRBJ1-2; D unclear. Per the germline V gene, CDR1 is LNHDA and CDR2 is SQIVND (reference sequence). The CDR3 extends over 11 amino acids. The V gene lost 6 bases and the J gene lost 5 bases, with 7 bases spanning the gap. Written as DNA, the CDR3 is TGTGCCAGTAGATCCTGGTATGGCTACACCTTC. Translating gives CASRSWYGYTF.

The gene calls are TRBV28 and TRBJ2-5; D is ambiguous. Germline V gene lookup returns CDR1 MDHEN and CDR2 SYDVKM. V was shortened by 5 bases and J by 1 base, with 17 bases between the two germline ends. The CDR3 covers 16 residues. CDR3 DNA: TGTGCCAGCAGTCCCTGGACGGGCGAGTTCCAAGAGACCCAGTACTTC. Translation gives CASSPWTGEFQETQYF.

The chain's CDR3 is CASSLSAGAGWNQPQHF. The CDR3 bases are TGTGCCAGCAGTTTATCGGCTGGGGCGGGGTGGAATCAGCCCCAGCATTTT. The rearrangement links TRBV27 to TRBJ1-5; weak D call: TRBD1 (5 bases). Per the germline V gene, CDR1 is MNHEY and CDR2 is SMNVEV (reference sequence). Between the trimmed V and J ends, which lost 0 bases and 4 bases, there was a span of 16 bases. The CDR3 spans 17 residues.

The genes are TRBV13 and TRBJ1-1; D ambiguous. Trimming stripped 5 bases from V and 3 bases from J, with 10 bases between. The CDR3 is 13 amino acids. Germline CDR1 reads PRHDT; CDR2 reads FYEKMQ (reference sequence). The CDR3 spells CASSRGWDTEAFF. Here the CDR3 DNA reads TGTGCCAGCAGCCGCGGGTGGGACACTGAAGCTTTCTTT.

This chain joins TRBV5-6 and TRBJ2-7; TRBD1 matches at 10 bases. The CDR3 has 14 residues. J gave up 2 bases and V 5 bases, and 4 bases lay outside the gene matches. Per the germline V gene, CDR1 is SGHDT and CDR2 is YYEEEE. CDR3 region: CASRPGTGAYEQYF. CDR3 DNA sequence: TGTGCCAGCAGGCCCGGGACAGGGGCCTACGAGCAGTACTTC.

The V and J genes are TRBV2 and TRBJ1-2; D call uncertain. This CDR3 contains 15 residues. The V end was cut by 2 bases, the J end by 4 bases, with 14 bases between. Germline assignment: CDR1 SNHLY and CDR2 FYNNEI. The CDR3 loop is CASSEPPAEAYGYTF. For the CDR3, the DNA is TGTGCCAGCAGTGAACCCCCCGCGGAAGCCTATGGCTACACCTTC.

V gene TRBV6-1 combines with J gene TRBJ2-7; D possibly matches TRBD1 or TRBD2 (5 bases each). CDR1 MNHNS and CDR2 SASEGT come from the germline V gene. Between the trimmed V and J ends, which lost 6 bases and 2 bases, there was a span of 14 bases. The length of the CDR3 is 14 residues. Written as DNA, the CDR3 is TGTGCCAGCAGAGCCGGGACGGACACCTACGAGCAGTACTTC. This encodes CASRAGTDTYEQYF.

A word on this clone: Other DNA sequences in the sample encode the same CDR3. This chain connects TRBV7-9 to TRBJ1-1, with D perhaps TRBD1 (5 bases). The V gene's germline CDR1 is SEHNR and CDR2 FQNEAQ (reference sequence). Deletions cut 0 bases from V and 5 bases from J, with 13 bases between. This CDR3 region has 15 residues. The CDR3 DNA reads TGTGCCAGCAGCTTAGCAGCAGGGTTGTTGACTGAAGCTTTCTTT. It is translated as CASSLAAGLLTEAFF.

A remark on this clone: The sample carries other DNA sequences with the same CDR3. The gene calls are TRBV4-1 and TRBJ2-7; 9 bases line up with TRBD1. CDR1 and CDR2 from the germline V gene are MGHRA and YSYEKL. The CDR3 consists of 14 residues. V lost 1 base and J lost 4; bases outside the gene matches: 2. This chain's CDR3 is CASSQGQGVYEQYF. CDR3 sequence (DNA): TGCGCCAGCAGCCAAGGACAGGGGGTGTACGAGCAGTACTTC.